The entry below describes one T cell receptor beta chain. Its target is not known. The data were obtained in a study of CD8+CD57+ T cells in acquired aplastic anemia. Looking at the study overall: On average, sorted CD4+ and CD8+ cells gave around 3.3 ug of DNA. Study-wide results and caveats: In CD8+ cells, Simpson's diversity showed no significant difference between patients and controls.

Genomic DNA served as template for TCR beta VDJ and CDR3 profiling. TCRdb analysed the reads with MiXCR anew, one entry per CDR3 protein. The sample contains a few hundred thousand distinct CDR3 sequences, almost 35% of which appear only once. Sequencing was carried out using sorted CD4+, CD8+, or CD8+CD57+ T cells (not recorded which) from PBMCs. The source of this sequence is a human donor in good health, serving as a control.

The CDR3 DNA follows: TGTGCCACCAGCAGCCGGACAGGGGAAGATACGCAGTATTTT. This translates into CATSSRTGEDTQYF. The chain carries TRBV15 and TRBJ2-3; 9 bases map to TRBD1. This CDR3 comprises 14 residues. V gave up 3 bases and J gave up 5 bases; unmatched junction bases: 3. Germline V gene data show CDR1 as LNHNV and CDR2 as YYDKDF (reference sequence).